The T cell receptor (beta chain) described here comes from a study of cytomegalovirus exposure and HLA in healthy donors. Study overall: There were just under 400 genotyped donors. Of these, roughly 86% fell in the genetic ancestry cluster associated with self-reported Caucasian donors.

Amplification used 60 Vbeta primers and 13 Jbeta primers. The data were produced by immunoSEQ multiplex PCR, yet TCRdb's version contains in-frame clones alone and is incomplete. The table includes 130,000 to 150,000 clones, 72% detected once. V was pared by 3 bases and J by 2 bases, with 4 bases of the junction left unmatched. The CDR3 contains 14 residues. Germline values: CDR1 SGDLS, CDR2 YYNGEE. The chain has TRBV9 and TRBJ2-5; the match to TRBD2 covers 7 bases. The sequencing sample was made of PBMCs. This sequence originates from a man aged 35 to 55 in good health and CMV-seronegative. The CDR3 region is CASSGLAWQETQYF. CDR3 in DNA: TGTGCCAGCAGCGGACTAGCCTGGCAAGAGACCCAGTACTTC.